This TCR beta chain is from a study of cytomegalovirus exposure and HLA in healthy donors. About the study: The early release's HLA-typed donors yielded roughly 85 million unique TCRs. Study outcomes and limitations: Later analysis identified several of the most significant clusters that appeared linked to common viral pathogens. As a later analysis showed, a missense DCLRE1C variant was linked to trimming of TCR beta V- and J-genes. Available immune exposure information covered CMV serostatus only.

The PCR made use of 60 Vbeta and 13 Jbeta primers. Clones were sequenced by immunoSEQ multiplex PCR, and TCRdb holds only the in-frame ones, with some missing. This sample has about 120,000 clones, with around three fifths found just once. As to this clone: Its specificity is not known.

Sequencing was done on a sample of PBMCs. The source of this sequence is a woman aged 40 to 55 in good health and CMV-seropositive.

The chain's CDR3 is CASSESVNRGYTF. The CDR3 region has the DNA TGTGCCAGCAGTGAATCTGTAAATCGTGGCTACACCTTC. The chain employs TRBV6-1 and TRBJ1-2; no definite D call. Trimming shortened V by 2 bases and J by 7 bases, and 11 bases separated the two germline ends. This CDR3 is 13 amino acids long. CDR1 and CDR2 (germline): MNHNS, SASEGT.